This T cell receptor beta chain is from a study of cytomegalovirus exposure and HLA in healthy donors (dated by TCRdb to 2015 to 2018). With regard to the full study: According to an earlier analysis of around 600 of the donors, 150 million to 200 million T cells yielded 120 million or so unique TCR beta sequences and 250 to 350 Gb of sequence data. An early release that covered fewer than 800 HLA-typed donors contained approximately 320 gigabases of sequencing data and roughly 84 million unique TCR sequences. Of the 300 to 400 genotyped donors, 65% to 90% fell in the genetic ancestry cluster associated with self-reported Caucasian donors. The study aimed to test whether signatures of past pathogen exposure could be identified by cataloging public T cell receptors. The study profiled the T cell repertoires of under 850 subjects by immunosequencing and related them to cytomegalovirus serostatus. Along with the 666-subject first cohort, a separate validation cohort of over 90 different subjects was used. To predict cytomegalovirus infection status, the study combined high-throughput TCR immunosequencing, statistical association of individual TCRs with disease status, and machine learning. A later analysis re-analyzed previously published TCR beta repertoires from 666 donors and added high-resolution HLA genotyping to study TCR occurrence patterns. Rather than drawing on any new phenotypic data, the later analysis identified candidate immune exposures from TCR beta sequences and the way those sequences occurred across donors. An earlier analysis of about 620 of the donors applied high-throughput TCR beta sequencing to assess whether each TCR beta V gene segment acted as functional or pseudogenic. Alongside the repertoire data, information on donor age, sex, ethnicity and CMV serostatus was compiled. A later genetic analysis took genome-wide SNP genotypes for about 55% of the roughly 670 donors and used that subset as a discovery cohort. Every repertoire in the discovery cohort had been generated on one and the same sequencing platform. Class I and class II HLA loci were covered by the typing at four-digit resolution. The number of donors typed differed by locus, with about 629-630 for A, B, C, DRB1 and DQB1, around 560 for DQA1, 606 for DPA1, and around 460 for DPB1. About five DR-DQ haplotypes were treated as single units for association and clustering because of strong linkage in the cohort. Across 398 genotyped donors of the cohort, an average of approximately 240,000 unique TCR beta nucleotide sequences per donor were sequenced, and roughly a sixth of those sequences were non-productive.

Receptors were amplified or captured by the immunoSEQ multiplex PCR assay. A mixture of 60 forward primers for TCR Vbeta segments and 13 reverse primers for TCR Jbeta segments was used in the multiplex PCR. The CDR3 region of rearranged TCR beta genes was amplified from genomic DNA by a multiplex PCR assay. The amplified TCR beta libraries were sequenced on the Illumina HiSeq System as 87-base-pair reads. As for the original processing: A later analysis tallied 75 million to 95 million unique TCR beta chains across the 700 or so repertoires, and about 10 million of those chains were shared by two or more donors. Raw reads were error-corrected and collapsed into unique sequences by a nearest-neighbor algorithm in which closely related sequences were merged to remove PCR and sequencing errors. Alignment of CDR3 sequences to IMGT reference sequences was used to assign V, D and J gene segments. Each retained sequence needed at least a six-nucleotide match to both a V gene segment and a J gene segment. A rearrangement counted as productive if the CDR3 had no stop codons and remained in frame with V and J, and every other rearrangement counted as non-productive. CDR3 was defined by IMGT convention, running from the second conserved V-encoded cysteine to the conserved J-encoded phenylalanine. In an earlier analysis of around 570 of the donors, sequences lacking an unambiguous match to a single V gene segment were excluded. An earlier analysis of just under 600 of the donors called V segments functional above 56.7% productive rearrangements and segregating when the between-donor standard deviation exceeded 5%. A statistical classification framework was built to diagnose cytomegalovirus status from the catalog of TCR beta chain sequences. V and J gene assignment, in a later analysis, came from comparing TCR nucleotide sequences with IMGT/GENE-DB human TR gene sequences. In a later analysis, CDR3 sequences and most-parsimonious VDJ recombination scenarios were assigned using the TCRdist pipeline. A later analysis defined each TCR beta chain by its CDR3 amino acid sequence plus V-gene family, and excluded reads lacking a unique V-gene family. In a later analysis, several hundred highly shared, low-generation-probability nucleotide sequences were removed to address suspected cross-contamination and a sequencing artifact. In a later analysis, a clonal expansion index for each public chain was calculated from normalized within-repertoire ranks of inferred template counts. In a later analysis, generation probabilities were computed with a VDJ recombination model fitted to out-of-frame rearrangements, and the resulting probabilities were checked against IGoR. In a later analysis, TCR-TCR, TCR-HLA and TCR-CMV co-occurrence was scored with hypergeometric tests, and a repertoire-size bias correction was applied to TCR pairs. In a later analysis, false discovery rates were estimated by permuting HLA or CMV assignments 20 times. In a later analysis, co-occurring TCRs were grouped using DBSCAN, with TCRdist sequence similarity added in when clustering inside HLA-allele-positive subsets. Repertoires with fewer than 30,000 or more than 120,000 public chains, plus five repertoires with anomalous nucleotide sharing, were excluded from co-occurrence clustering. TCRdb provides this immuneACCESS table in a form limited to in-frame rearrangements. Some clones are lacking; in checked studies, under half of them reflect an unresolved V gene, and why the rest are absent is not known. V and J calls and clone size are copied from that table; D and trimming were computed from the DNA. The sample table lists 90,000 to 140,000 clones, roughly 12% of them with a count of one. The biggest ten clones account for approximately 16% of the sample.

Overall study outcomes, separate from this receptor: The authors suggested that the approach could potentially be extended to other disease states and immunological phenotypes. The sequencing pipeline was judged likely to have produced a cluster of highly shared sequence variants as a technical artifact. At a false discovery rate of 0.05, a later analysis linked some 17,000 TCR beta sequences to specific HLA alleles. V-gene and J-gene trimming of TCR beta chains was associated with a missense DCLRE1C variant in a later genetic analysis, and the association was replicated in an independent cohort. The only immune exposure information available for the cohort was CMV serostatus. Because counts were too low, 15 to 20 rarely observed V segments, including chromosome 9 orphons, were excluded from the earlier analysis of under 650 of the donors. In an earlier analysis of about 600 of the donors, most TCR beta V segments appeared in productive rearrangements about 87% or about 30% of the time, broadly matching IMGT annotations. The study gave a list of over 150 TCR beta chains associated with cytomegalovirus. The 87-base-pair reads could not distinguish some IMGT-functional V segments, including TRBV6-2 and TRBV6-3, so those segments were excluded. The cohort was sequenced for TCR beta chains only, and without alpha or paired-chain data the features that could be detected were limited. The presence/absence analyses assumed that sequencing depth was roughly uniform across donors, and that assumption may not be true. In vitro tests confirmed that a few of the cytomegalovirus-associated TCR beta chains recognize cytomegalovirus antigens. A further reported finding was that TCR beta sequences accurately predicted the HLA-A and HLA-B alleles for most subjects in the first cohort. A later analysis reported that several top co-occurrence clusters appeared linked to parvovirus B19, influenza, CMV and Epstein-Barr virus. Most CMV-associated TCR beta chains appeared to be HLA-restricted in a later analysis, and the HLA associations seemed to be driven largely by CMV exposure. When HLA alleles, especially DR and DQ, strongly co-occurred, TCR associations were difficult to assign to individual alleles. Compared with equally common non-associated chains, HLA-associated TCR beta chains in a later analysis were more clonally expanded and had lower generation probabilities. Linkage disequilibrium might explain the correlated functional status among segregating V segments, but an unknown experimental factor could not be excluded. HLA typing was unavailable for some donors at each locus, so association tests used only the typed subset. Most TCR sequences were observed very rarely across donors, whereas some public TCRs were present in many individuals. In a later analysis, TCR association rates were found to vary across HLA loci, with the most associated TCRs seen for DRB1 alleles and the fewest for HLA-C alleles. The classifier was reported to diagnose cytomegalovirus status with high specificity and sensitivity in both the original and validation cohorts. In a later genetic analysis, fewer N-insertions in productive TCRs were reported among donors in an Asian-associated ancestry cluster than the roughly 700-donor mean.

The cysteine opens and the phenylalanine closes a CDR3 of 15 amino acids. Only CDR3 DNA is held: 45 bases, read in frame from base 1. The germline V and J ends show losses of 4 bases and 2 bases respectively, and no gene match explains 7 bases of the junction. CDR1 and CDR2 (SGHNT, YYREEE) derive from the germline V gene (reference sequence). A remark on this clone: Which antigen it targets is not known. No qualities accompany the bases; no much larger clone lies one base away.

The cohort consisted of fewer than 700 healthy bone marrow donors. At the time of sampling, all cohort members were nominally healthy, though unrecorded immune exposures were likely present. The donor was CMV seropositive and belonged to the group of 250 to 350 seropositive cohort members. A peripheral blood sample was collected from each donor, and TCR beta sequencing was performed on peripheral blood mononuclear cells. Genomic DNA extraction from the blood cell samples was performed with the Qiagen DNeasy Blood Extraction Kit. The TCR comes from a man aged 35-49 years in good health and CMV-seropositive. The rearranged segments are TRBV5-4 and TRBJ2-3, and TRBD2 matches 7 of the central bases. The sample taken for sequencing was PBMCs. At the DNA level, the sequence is TGTGCCAGCAGCCCCACCGGGACTACCACAGATACGCAGTATTTT. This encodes CASSPTGTTTDTQYF.